Listed here are 20 T cell receptor beta chains from one sample, sequenced in a study of blood T cell repertoires in COVID-19 (TCRdb year 2020). Library prep was done by the immunoSEQ multiplex PCR assay. The clones in this table, taken by TCRdb from immuneACCESS, are in-frame only. Not every clone is retained; where verified, under half of the shortfall comes from an unresolved V gene, and the cause of the rest is unknown. The sample records under 250,000 clones, just over 85% of which are singletons. The ten biggest clones cover roughly 12% of the sample. Sequencing was performed on peripheral blood. These receptors all stem from a man aged 45-65 years with COVID-19, enrolled during active disease.

This chain uses TRBV29-1 with TRBJ2-7; 8 nucleotides align to TRBD2. The CDR3 covers 14 residues. The V gene's germline CDR1 is SQVTM and CDR2 ANQGSEA. V shed 5 bases, J shed 2 bases, and the junction held 8 bases outside the gene matches. CDR3 nucleotides: TGCAGCGTTTCTATACTAGCGGAGCCCTACGAGCAGTACTTC. It yields the protein CSVSILAEPYEQYF.

The V call is TRBV7-8, the J call TRBJ1-4; 8 nucleotides align to TRBD1. CDR3 length equals 13 residues. Germline trimming cut 5 bases from V and 8 bases from J; bases unmatched to any gene: 4. The germline V gene has CDR1 SGHVS and CDR2 FQNEAQ. For the CDR3, the DNA is TGTGCCAGCAGCCGGGACAGGAACGAAAAACTGTTTTTT. It is translated as CASSRDRNEKLFF.

The CDR3 nucleotides are TGTGCCAGCAGCCGAGCGGGGACGGGACAACCGGGGCAAAACATTCAGTACTTC. Encoded protein: CASSRAGTGQPGQNIQYF. The rearrangement links TRBV27 to TRBJ2-4; weak D call: TRBD2 (7 bases). V dropped 6 bases and J dropped 5 bases, with 26 bases sitting between them. The germline CDR1 and CDR2 sequences are MNHEY and SMNVEV (reference sequence). CDR3 length equals 18 residues.

This chain connects TRBV5-1 to TRBJ2-3, with 7 nucleotides matching TRBD2. The CDR3 spans 16 residues. With V trimmed by 4 bases and J by 3 bases, 11 bases remained unmatched. Germline V gives CDR1 SGHRS, CDR2 YFSETQ. CDR3 bases: TGCGCCAGCAGCCGCGGGCTCGGCGGGGGTACAGATACGCAGTATTTT. Translating it yields CASSRGLGGGTDTQYF.

V is TRBV5-1 and J is TRBJ2-2; 14 bases line up with TRBD2. Losses at the gene ends were 4 bases for V and 4 bases for J; bases not matched to a gene: 9. The CDR3 is 18 residues long. CDR1 is SGHRS, CDR2 YFSETQ, per germline. CDR3 sequence reads: CASSPPGLAGVGTGELFF. In DNA form, the CDR3 reads TGCGCCAGCAGCCCCCCGGGACTAGCGGGAGTCGGCACCGGGGAGCTGTTTTTT. Full variable domain (rest looked up from reference TRBV5-1 and TRBJ2-2): KAGVTQTPRYLIKTRGQQVTLSCSPISGHRSVSWYQQTPGQGLQFLFEYFSETQRNKGNFPGRFSGRQFSNSRSEMNVSTLELGDSALYLCASSPPGLAGVGTGELFFGEGSRLTVL.

The V and J genes are TRBV27 and TRBJ2-1; 8 bases agree with TRBD1. The CDR3 sequence is 17 residues long. Germline V gene lookup returns CDR1 MNHEY and CDR2 SMNVEV (reference sequence). V shed 2 bases, J shed 0 bases, and the junction held 6 bases outside the gene matches. The CDR3 sequence: CASSLKTGGSSYNEQFF. CDR3 in DNA: TGTGCCAGCAGTTTAAAAACAGGGGGGAGCTCCTACAATGAGCAGTTCTTC.

The chain carries TRBV7-9 and TRBJ1-5, with 10 positions matching TRBD1. J gave up 0 bases and V 4 bases, and 6 bases lay outside the gene matches. The CDR3 runs 17 residues. CDR1 is SEHNR and CDR2 is FQNEAQ in the germline V gene (reference sequence). In DNA form, the CDR3 reads TGTGCCAGCAGCTGGGGGACAGGGGCTTCTAGCAATCAGCCCCAGCATTTT. Amino acids: CASSWGTGASSNQPQHF.

This clone was seen only a few times. This chain joins TRBV4-2 and TRBJ2-7; possibly TRBD1 for D (6 bases). The CDR3 loop spans 16 amino acids. V gave up 4 bases and J gave up 2 bases, with 18 bases separating them. Germline lookup yields CDR1 LGHNA and CDR2 YNFKEQ. The CDR3 protein is CASSPKSQGTPYEQYF. CDR3 DNA: TGTGCCAGCAGCCCCAAGAGCCAGGGGACCCCCTACGAGCAGTACTTC.

This chain links TRBV27 with TRBJ2-7, with D possibly matching TRBD1 (5 bases). V was cut by 8 bases and J by 0 bases, with 14 bases left in between. The CDR3 length is 14 residues. Germline V CDR1 and CDR2: MNHEY, SMNVEV (reference sequence). This CDR3 is CASSHRQSSYEQYF. Here the CDR3 DNA reads TGTGCCAGCTCCCACAGACAGAGCTCCTACGAGCAGTACTTC.

V usage is TRBV7-2 and J usage is TRBJ1-2, with a weak D call TRBD1 (5 bases). V was trimmed by 0 bases and J by 6 bases, leaving 11 bases between them. This CDR3 is 14 amino acids long. Looked up from germline, CDR1 is SGHTA and CDR2 is FQGNSA. CDR3 residues: CASSLAGTPNGYTF. DNA of the CDR3: TGTGCCAGCAGCTTAGCGGGGACTCCAAATGGCTACACCTTC.

The chain couples TRBV5-4 to TRBJ1-5, with a possible D match to TRBD1 (6 bases). Trimming took off 0 bases at V and 9 bases at J, with 13 bases between the two ends. The CDR3 is made up of 14 amino acids. Germline-derived CDR1 and CDR2 are SGHNT and YYREEE (reference sequence). The CDR3 DNA reads as TGTGCCAGCAGCTTGGCCCCGGGGGGGCGGCCCCAGCATTTT. The encoded protein is CASSLAPGGRPQHF.

The CDR3 sequence: CASSQVEGETQYF. CDR3 DNA sequence: TGTGCCAGCAGCCAAGTGGAGGGGGAGACCCAGTACTTC. This chain joins TRBV3-1 (or the pseudogene TRBV3-2) and TRBJ2-5; D possibly corresponds to TRBD2 (6 bases). This CDR3 has 13 amino acids. CDR1 is LGHDT, CDR2 YNNKEL, per germline (reference sequence). Trimming shortened V by 1 base and J by 5 bases, and 8 bases separated the two germline ends.

V usage is TRBV19 and J usage is TRBJ1-5, with 7 bases lining up with TRBD1. With 11 bases clipped from V and 4 bases from J, the junction kept 5 bases outside the gene matches. Germline V lookup: CDR1 LNHDA, CDR2 SQIVND (reference sequence). The CDR3 extends over 12 amino acids. The CDR3 region is CAGGQANQPQHF. The CDR3, as DNA: TGTGCCGGCGGACAGGCAAATCAGCCCCAGCATTTT.

The V gene is TRBV5-6, the J gene TRBJ2-1; possible D gene TRBD2, 6 bases. CDR1 and CDR2 from the germline V gene are SGHDT and YYEEEE. The length of the CDR3 is 16 residues. V was pared by 0 bases and J by 8 bases, with 18 bases between. In DNA form, the CDR3 reads TGTGCCAGCAGCTTGGATCGGCTAGCGCCGGGATATGAGCAGTTCTTC. Its protein is CASSLDRLAPGYEQFF.

This clone was seen a few times. The V call is TRBV11-3, the J call TRBJ1-3, with 8 bases matching TRBD1. V shed 3 bases, J shed 0 bases, and the junction held 7 bases outside the gene matches. CDR1 SGHNT and CDR2 YENEEA come from the germline V gene. CDR3 length equals 17 residues. The CDR3 protein is CASSFSGTGVSGNTIYF. The CDR3 nucleotides are TGTGCCAGCAGCTTTTCCGGGACAGGTGTCTCTGGAAACACCATATATTTT.

The chain uses TRBV9 and TRBJ2-3; 7 bases line up with TRBD1. With V trimmed by 0 bases and J by 2 bases, 9 bases remained unmatched. The CDR3 totals 17 residues. Germline values: CDR1 SGDLS, CDR2 YYNGEE. This chain's CDR3 is CASSVGDRVLATDTQYF. The CDR3 coding sequence is TGTGCCAGCAGCGTAGGCGACAGGGTCTTGGCCACAGATACGCAGTATTTT.

The chain combines TRBV11-3 with TRBJ2-2, with D unresolved. CDR1 is SGHNT, CDR2 YENEEA, per germline. The CDR3 has 13 amino acids. V lost 4 bases, J lost 1 base, and 4 bases lay in between. The CDR3 coding sequence is TGTGCCAGCAGCTCACTGAACACCGGGGAGCTGTTTTTT. This encodes CASSSLNTGELFF.

This clone was seen just once. The chain employs TRBV4-1 and TRBJ2-5, with D uncertain. V lost 3 bases and J 5 bases, leaving 19 bases between the germline ends. The germline CDR1 and CDR2 sequences are MGHRA and YSYEKL. The CDR3 is 16 residues long. In DNA, the CDR3 is TGCGCCAGCAGCCAGAACCCCGGGTTTAAGGTGGAGACCCAGTACTTC. Translating gives CASSQNPGFKVETQYF.

This chain connects TRBV29-1 to TRBJ2-3; D is unresolved. The CDR3 spans 10 residues. Trimming removed 8 bases from V and 3 bases from J, with 6 bases in between. Germline-derived CDR1 and CDR2 are SQVTM and ANQGSEA. The CDR3: CSSWTDTQYF. The CDR3 DNA reads as TGCAGCAGCTGGACAGATACGCAGTATTTT.

This chain joins TRBV5-8 and TRBJ2-1; the D gene is possibly TRBD2 (6 bases). The germline CDR1 and CDR2 sequences are SGHTS and YDEGEE. V shed 0 bases and J shed 4 bases, with 11 bases lying between them. CDR3 size: 15 residues. CDR3 sequence: CASSLGEARYNEQFF. CDR3 DNA: TGTGCCAGCAGCTTGGGGGAGGCGAGATACAATGAGCAGTTCTTC. Together with reference TRBV5-8 and TRBJ2-1, the CDR3 gives the full variable domain: EAGVTQSPTHLIKTRGQQATLRCSPISGHTSVYWYQQALGLGLQFLLWYDEGEERNRGNFPPRFSGRQFPNYSSELNVNALELEDSALYLCASSLGEARYNEQFFGPGTRLTVL.